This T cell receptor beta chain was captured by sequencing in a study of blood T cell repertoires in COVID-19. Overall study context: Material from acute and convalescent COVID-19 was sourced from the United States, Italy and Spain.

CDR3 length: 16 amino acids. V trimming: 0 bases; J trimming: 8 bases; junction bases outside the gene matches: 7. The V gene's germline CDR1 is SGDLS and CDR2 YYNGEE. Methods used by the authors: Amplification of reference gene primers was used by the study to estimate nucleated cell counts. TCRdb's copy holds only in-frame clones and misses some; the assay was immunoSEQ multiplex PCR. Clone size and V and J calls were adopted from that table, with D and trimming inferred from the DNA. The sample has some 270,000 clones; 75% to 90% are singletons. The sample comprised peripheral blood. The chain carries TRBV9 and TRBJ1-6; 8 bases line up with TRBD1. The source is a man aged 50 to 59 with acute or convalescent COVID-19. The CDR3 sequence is CASSVGGTGRDSPLHF. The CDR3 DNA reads TGTGCCAGCAGCGTAGGGGGGACAGGACGTGATTCACCCCTCCACTTT.